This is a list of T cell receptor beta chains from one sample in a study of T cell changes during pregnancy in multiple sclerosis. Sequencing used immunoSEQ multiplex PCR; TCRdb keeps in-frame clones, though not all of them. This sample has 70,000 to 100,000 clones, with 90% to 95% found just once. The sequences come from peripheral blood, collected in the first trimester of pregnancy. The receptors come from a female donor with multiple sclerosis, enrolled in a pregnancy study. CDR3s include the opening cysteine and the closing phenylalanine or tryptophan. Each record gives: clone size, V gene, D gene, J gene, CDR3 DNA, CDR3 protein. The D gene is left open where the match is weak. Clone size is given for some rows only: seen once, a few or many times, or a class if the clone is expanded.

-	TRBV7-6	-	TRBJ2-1	TGTGCCAGCAGCCTGAGCCTAGTTTACAATGAGCAGTTCTTC	CASSLSLVYNEQFF
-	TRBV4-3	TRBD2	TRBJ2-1	TGCGCCAGCAGCCAAGATATCTACGGGAGGGAGCAGTTCTTC	CASSQDIYGREQFF
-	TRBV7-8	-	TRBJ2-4	TGTGCCAGCAGCTTAGGGGGCCCCCAGTACTTC	CASSLGGPQYF
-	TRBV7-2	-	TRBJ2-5	TGTGCCAGCAGCACAAAAGAGACCCAGTACTTC	CASSTKETQYF
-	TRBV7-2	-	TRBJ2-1	TGTGCCAGCAGCTTAGGGAGCTACAATGAGCAGTTCTTC	CASSLGSYNEQFF
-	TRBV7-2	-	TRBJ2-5	TGTGCCAGCAGCGCCCGGAAGGGGGAGCCAGAGACCCAGTACTTC	CASSARKGEPETQYF
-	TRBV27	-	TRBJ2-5	TGTGCCAGCAGAGAACTGGAGGGCTTCCAAGAGACCCAGTACTTC	CASRELEGFQETQYF
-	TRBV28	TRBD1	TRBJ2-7	TGTGCCAGCAGTTCTACGGGACAGGCTTCCTACGAGCAGTACTTC	CASSSTGQASYEQYF
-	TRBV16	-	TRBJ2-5	TGTGCCAGCAGTCGTCCCAGGGGCTTACAAGAGACCCAGTACTTC	CASSRPRGLQETQYF
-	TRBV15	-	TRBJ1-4	TGTGCCACCAGCAGAGCCGGGAGCTATAATGAAAAACTGTTTTTT	CATSRAGSYNEKLFF
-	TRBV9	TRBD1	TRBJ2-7	TGTGCCAGCAGCGTAGGGGACAGCTACGAGCAGTACTTC	CASSVGDSYEQYF
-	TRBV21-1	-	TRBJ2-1	TGTGCCAGCAGCACCGGGACTAGCGGGAGGGAAAACAATGAGCAGTTCTTC	CASSTGTSGRENNEQFF
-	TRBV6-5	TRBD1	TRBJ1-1	TGTGCCAGCAGTGACCGGACAGGAAACACTGAAGCTTTCTTT	CASSDRTGNTEAFF
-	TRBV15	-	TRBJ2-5	TGTGCCACCACCCGAGGGCAAGAGACCCAGTACTTC	CATTRGQETQYF
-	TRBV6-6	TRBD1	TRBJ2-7	TGTGCCAGCAGGTGGACAGGGGAAGGCGAGCAGTACTTC	CASRWTGEGEQYF
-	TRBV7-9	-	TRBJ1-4	TGTGCCAGCAGCCCTCCACTCGGGAAACTGTTTTTT	CASSPPLGKLFF
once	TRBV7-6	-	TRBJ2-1	TGTGCCAGCAGCTTAGAAGTTTTGAGCTCCTACAATGAGCAGTTCTTC	CASSLEVLSSYNEQFF
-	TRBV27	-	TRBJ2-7	TGTGCCAGCAGTCCCGAGGAGTCCTACGAGCAGTACTTC	CASSPEESYEQYF
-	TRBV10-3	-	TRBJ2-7	TGTGCCATCAGAGGGGCCGGAACCTACGAGCAGTACTTC	CAIRGAGTYEQYF
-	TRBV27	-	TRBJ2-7	TGTGCCAGCAGTTTAGCGGTTCACTCCTACGAGCAGTACTTC	CASSLAVHSYEQYF
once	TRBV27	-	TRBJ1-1	TGTGCCAGCAGTTTTTTTGGGGGGGAGGGCACTGAAGCTTTCTTT	CASSFFGGEGTEAFF
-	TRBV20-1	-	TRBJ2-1	TGCAGTGCTACCACTCGGGGTGAGCAGTTCTTC	CSATTRGEQFF
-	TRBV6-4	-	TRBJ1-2	TGTGCCAGCAGTGAGTCAGGGGCTACGAACTATGGCTACACCTTC	CASSESGATNYGYTF
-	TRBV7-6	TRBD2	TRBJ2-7	TGTGCCAGCAGCTTAGGGCTAGCGGGGACCCACGAGCAGTACTTC	CASSLGLAGTHEQYF
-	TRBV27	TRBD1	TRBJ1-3	TGTGCCAGCAGTCCCGTCAGACAGGGGTTGGCTGGAAACACCATATATTTT	CASSPVRQGLAGNTIYF
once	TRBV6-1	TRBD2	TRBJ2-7	TGTGCCAGCAGTGAAAGGACTAGCGGCTCCTACGAGCAGTACTTC	CASSERTSGSYEQYF
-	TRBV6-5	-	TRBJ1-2	TGTGCCAGCAGACCCCGGGGGACTAACTATGGCTACACCTTC	CASRPRGTNYGYTF
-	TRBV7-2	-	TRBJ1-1	TGTGCCAGCAGCTTGCGACTGAGCATGAACACTGAAGCTTTCTTT	CASSLRLSMNTEAFF
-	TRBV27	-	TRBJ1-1	TGTGCCAGCAGAAAGATATCCTGGGAGACTGAAGCTTTCTTT	CASRKISWETEAFF
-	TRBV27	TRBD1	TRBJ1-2	TGTGCCAGCAGTTTAAGTCGGACAGGAACCTATGGCTACACCTTC	CASSLSRTGTYGYTF
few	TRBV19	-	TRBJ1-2	TGTGCCACCTCTTTGGCGGCGGATGGCTACACCTTC	CATSLAADGYTF